The present T cell receptor (beta chain) was sequenced within a study of blood T cells in healthy people across ages. Study-level findings and limits: Any changes in expanded clonotypes were possibly confounded, as donor CMV status remained unknown. The long-lived group displayed more naive CD4+ cells, plus higher diversity, than the aged donors did.

PBMCs, at least 7 million per sample, were isolated. Concerning this clonotype itself: Its antigen is unknown.

Then a second PCR, running roughly 6 to 11 cycles, was carried out with a sample-barcoded 5' primer and a J-beta primer mix. A 12-random-nucleotide template-switch adaptor tagged each cDNA molecule. TCRdb independently ran MiXCR on the 5' RACE reads; one entry per CDR3 protein. The data hold 550,000 to 700,000 distinct CDR3 sequences, with roughly 28% observed a single time. The TCR originated in a woman in her 70s in good health. Sequences were obtained from blood.

In DNA, the CDR3 is TGCGCCAGCAGGGAGATGGGGGCCGGGTATCAGCCCCAGCATTTT. Encoded protein: CASREMGAGYQPQHF. The J gene is TRBJ1-5, the V gene TRBV10-2; a possible D gene is TRBD1 (6 bases). V lost 6 bases to trimming and J lost 5 bases, with 17 bases between them. The CDR3 contains 15 residues. Germline V gene lookup returns CDR1 WSHSY and CDR2 SAAADI.